These 2 T cell receptor beta chains originate from one sample sequenced in a study of regulatory T cells in long-lasting Graves disease. Noted time point: persistent/refractory GD, antithyroid drugs over 5 years with positive TRAb. Generation of the TCR library employed RNA extracted from PBMCs. In building TCR beta libraries, iRepertoire HTBI primers were used together with Arm-PCR of CDR3 regions. TCRdb reprocessed the multiplex PCR reads with MiXCR, giving one entry per CDR3 protein. The sample shows more than 650,000 distinct CDR3 sequences, 25% to 35% of them seen only once. The source was peripheral blood mononuclear cells (PBMCs), collected when the disease was refractory, from a patient treated with antithyroid drugs. Receptor source: a female donor with Graves disease.

The rearrangement uses TRBV4-2 and TRBJ1-5, with D perhaps matching TRBD1 (5 bases). V was clipped by 0 bases and J by 2 bases, with 8 bases between them. This CDR3 spans 15 amino acids. Germline V CDR1 and CDR2: LGHNA, YNFKEQ. CDR3 bases: TGTGCCAGCAGCCAAGAGGGGGGAGGCAATCAGCCCCAGCATTTT. Its protein product is CASSQEGGGNQPQHF.

The chain combines TRBV6-9 with TRBJ2-7, with unresolved D. The CDR3 consists of 17 residues. From germline, CDR1 is MNHGY and CDR2 SVAAGI. V lost 3 bases and J lost 1, with 19 bases in between. The CDR3 sequence: CASSYPPRLGRSYEQYF. CDR3 nucleotide sequence: TGTGCCAGCAGTTACCCTCCGCGCCTGGGCCGTTCCTACGAGCAGTACTTC.